The following is a T cell receptor beta chain sequence with its context. Its specificity is not known. The record originates from a study of cytomegalovirus exposure and HLA in healthy donors. Study-wide results and limits: The authors assumed roughly uniform sequencing depth across donors for presence/absence analyses.

PCR was performed using 60 Vbeta and 13 Jbeta primers. Profiled with immunoSEQ multiplex PCR; TCRdb holds only in-frame clones, not every one. The sample table sets out around 200,000 clones. Per the germline V gene, CDR1 is SEHNR and CDR2 is FQNEAQ (reference sequence). V was shortened by 5 bases and J by 2 bases, with 12 bases between the two germline ends. The CDR3 consists of 15 residues. The rearrangement joins TRBV7-9 to TRBJ2-2; D call uncertain. The sample was PBMCs. The origin of this receptor is a woman aged 25 to 45 in good health and CMV-seropositive. The CDR3: CASSPNLRNTGELFF. In DNA, the CDR3 is TGTGCCAGCAGCCCGAATCTTAGAAACACCGGGGAGCTGTTTTTT. The full variable domain, rest sourced from reference TRBV7-9 and TRBJ2-2, is DTGVSQNPRHKITKRGQNVTFRCDPISEHNRLYWYRQTLGQGPEFLTYFQNEAQLEKSRLLSDRFSAERPKGSFSTLEIQRTEQGDSAMYLCASSPNLRNTGELFFGEGSRLTVL.